Presented here are 28 T cell receptor beta chains from one specimen sequenced in a study of shared clonotypes between healthy human individuals. Assay: immunoSEQ multiplex PCR; the TCRdb copy retains only in-frame clones and omits some. The repertoire holds hundreds of thousands of clones, roughly 70% seen once, with approximately 10% in the top ten. Sequencing was done on a sample of memory CD4+ T cells sorted from blood. The subset: CD45RA-negative fraction. The receptors stem from a man aged 25 to 45 in good health.

The chain links TRBV27 to TRBJ2-3; 7 bases line up with TRBD2. Germline assignment: CDR1 MNHEY and CDR2 SMNVEV (reference sequence). CDR3 length: 17 residues. J was trimmed by 2 bases and V by 2 bases; bases with no gene match: 10. CDR3 sequence: CASSLRGGQRDTDTQYF. The CDR3 bases are TGTGCCAGCAGTTTAAGGGGAGGCCAGCGGGACACAGATACGCAGTATTTT.

A note on this clone: Other DNA sequences within the sample encode an identical CDR3. The genes are TRBV7-2 and TRBJ2-3; D gene uncertain. This CDR3 contains 12 residues. Germline CDR1 and CDR2: SGHTA and FQGNSA. Between the trimmed V and J ends, which lost 3 bases and 3 bases, there was a span of 4 bases. This chain's CDR3 is CASSFGTDTQYF. The CDR3 nucleotides are TGTGCCAGCAGCTTCGGGACAGATACGCAGTATTTT.

The CDR3 loop is CASSRTGDYNEQFF. The DNA for the CDR3 is TGTGCCAGCAGCCGCACAGGGGACTACAATGAGCAGTTCTTC. The chain combines TRBV5-4 with TRBJ2-1, with TRBD1 identical over 7 bases. There are 14 residues in the CDR3. Germline assignment: CDR1 SGHNT and CDR2 YYREEE (reference sequence). Unmatched junction bases numbered 4, after V lost 4 bases and J lost 3 bases.

The rearrangement joins TRBV27 to TRBJ2-7; 10 bases map to TRBD2. J was trimmed by 0 bases and V by 4 bases; bases with no gene match: 3. This CDR3 is built from 15 residues. Per the germline V gene, CDR1 is MNHEY and CDR2 is SMNVEV (reference sequence). In DNA, the CDR3 is TGTGCCAGCAGTTGGAGGACTAGCGGCTCCTACGAGCAGTACTTC. Its translation is CASSWRTSGSYEQYF.

V is TRBV19 and J is TRBJ1-3; tentatively, D is TRBD1 (6 bases). The V end lost 3 bases, the J end lost 0 bases, and 12 bases lay between the germline ends. Germline loops: CDR1 LNHDA, CDR2 SQIVND (reference sequence). The CDR3 is made up of 16 amino acids. The CDR3 sequence is CASSIRGGGSGNTIYF. The CDR3 DNA follows: TGTGCCAGTAGTATCCGAGGGGGAGGCTCTGGAAACACCATATATTTT.

This chain uses TRBV14 with TRBJ1-1; TRBD1 matches at 7 bases. The germline CDR1 and CDR2 sequences are SGHDN and FVKESK. After removal of 3 bases from V and 5 bases from J, the junction contained 6 bases not matched to a gene. The CDR3 is made up of 14 amino acids. CDR3 residues: CASSQVTGRTEAFF. CDR3 DNA sequence: TGTGCCAGCAGCCAGGTGACAGGGCGGACTGAAGCTTTCTTT.

Comment on this clone: In the same sample, other DNA sequences code for this CDR3. V and J are TRBV19 and TRBJ2-7, with D unresolved. Germline V gives CDR1 LNHDA, CDR2 SQIVND (reference sequence). The CDR3 extends over 14 amino acids. V lost 8 bases to trimming and J lost 0 bases, with 14 bases between them. The CDR3 DNA is TGTGCCAGTTCGACAAGTCACCACTCCTACGAGCAGTACTTC. This codes for CASSTSHHSYEQYF.

The CDR3 coding sequence is TGCGCCAGCAGTCGAGCCCTAGGGACAGCGAGCTCTGGAAACACCATATATTTT. Protein sequence: CASSRALGTASSGNTIYF. This chain connects TRBV4-3 to TRBJ1-3; TRBD1 matches at 7 bases. V shed 6 bases and J 0 bases; nucleotides not matched to a gene: 14. This CDR3 is 18 amino acids long. Per germline, CDR1 LGHNA and CDR2 YSLEER.

J is TRBJ2-2 and V is TRBV7-3, with a tentative D call TRBD1 (6 bases). The CDR3 is 15 amino acids. Germline V gene lookup returns CDR1 SGHTA and CDR2 FQGTGA. Trimming took off 5 bases at V and 3 bases at J, with 13 bases between the two ends. The chain's CDR3 is CASSRDRTDTGELFF. The CDR3 DNA reads TGTGCCAGCAGCCGCGACAGGACCGACACCGGGGAGCTGTTTTTT.

Only a few counts were recorded for this clone. V and J are TRBV7-2 and TRBJ2-1; D may match TRBD1 or TRBD2 (6 bases each). The CDR3 contains 20 residues. CDR1 is SGHTA and CDR2 is FQGNSA in the germline V gene. V lost 0 bases and J lost 0, with 21 bases in between. The CDR3 DNA reads as TGTGCCAGCAGCTTAGCTCGGGACACCGGACTATTGAGCTCCTACAATGAGCAGTTCTTC. Protein sequence: CASSLARDTGLLSSYNEQFF.

In this sample, this clone turned up a few times. The CDR3 DNA reads TGCGCCAGCAGCTCGGGGGCCGGGTGGGACACTGAAGCTTTCTTT. Encoded protein: CASSSGAGWDTEAFF. The chain recombines TRBV5-1 with TRBJ1-1, with a tentative D call TRBD1 (6 bases). The germline V gene encodes CDR1 SGHRS and CDR2 YFSETQ. V gave up 3 bases and J gave up 3 bases, with 15 bases separating them. The CDR3 extends over 15 amino acids. The whole variable domain, filled in from reference TRBV5-1 and TRBJ1-1, reads KAGVTQTPRYLIKTRGQQVTLSCSPISGHRSVSWYQQTPGQGLQFLFEYFSETQRNKGNFPGRFSGRQFSNSRSEMNVSTLELGDSALYLCASSSGAGWDTEAFFGQGTRLTVV.

The V and J genes are TRBV10-1 and TRBJ2-1; D is possibly TRBD1 (6 bases). This CDR3 has 13 amino acids. The germline V and J ends were trimmed by 3 bases and 7 bases, with 10 bases remaining between them. The V gene's germline CDR1 is WNHNN and CDR2 SYGVQD (reference sequence). This CDR3 reads CASSDFTGNEQFF. The CDR3 DNA sequence: TGCGCCAGCAGTGACTTTACAGGGAATGAGCAGTTCTTC.

This chain uses TRBV6-1 with TRBJ2-3; 7 bases fit TRBD2. The length of the CDR3 is 14 residues. V lost 6 bases to trimming and J lost 7 bases; unmatched junction nucleotides: 10. Per the germline V gene, CDR1 is MNHNS and CDR2 is SASEGT. The CDR3: CASSGRRGGNTQYF. The CDR3 region has the DNA TGTGCCAGCAGCGGGAGACGGGGAGGGAATACGCAGTATTTT.

The chain employs TRBV28 and TRBJ2-5; 12 nucleotides match TRBD2. CDR1 and CDR2 from the germline V gene are MDHEN and SYDVKM. CDR3 length: 16 residues. Unmatched junction bases numbered 11, after V lost 7 bases and J lost 5 bases. CDR3 nucleotide sequence: TGTGCCAGCATTTCCTTAACTAGCGGGAGGTGGGAGACCCAGTACTTC. Translated: CASISLTSGRWETQYF.

The chain carries TRBV7-9 and TRBJ2-1, with 14 nucleotides matching TRBD2. V gave up 5 bases and J gave up 9 bases; unmatched junction bases: 6. In germline, CDR1 is SEHNR, CDR2 FQNEAQ (reference sequence). This CDR3 contains 15 residues. For the CDR3, the DNA is TGTGCCAGCAGCCCGGGACTAGCGGGAGTGGGTGAGCAGTTCTTC. Protein sequence: CASSPGLAGVGEQFF.

The chain has TRBV18 and TRBJ1-3; D ambiguous. Germline CDR1 reads KGHSH; CDR2 reads LQKENI. The CDR3 is 15 amino acids. With 3 bases removed from V and 0 bases from J, the gap between germline ends came to 9 bases. CDR3 region: CASSPQVGSGNTIYF. In nucleotides, the CDR3 is TGTGCCAGCTCACCGCAGGTCGGCTCTGGAAACACCATATATTTT.

J is TRBJ2-2 and V is TRBV27, with D hard to call. The length of the CDR3 is 14 residues. Germline V gene lookup returns CDR1 MNHEY and CDR2 SMNVEV (reference sequence). V was shortened by 7 bases and J by 7 bases, with 16 bases between the two germline ends. The CDR3 region has the DNA TGTGCCAGCACCCCCTGGCCCATTAGCGGGGAGCTGTTTTTT. Amino acids: CASTPWPISGELFF.

The V call is TRBV4-2, the J call TRBJ2-3, with 8 bases matching TRBD2. Per germline, CDR1 LGHNA and CDR2 YNFKEQ. J was trimmed by 4 bases and V by 4 bases; bases with no gene match: 7. The CDR3 spans 15 residues. CDR3 protein: CASSRQSGSADTQYF. CDR3 sequence (DNA): TGTGCCAGCAGCCGCCAGAGCGGGAGTGCAGATACGCAGTATTTT.

The chain has TRBV7-3 and TRBJ2-3, with D possibly being TRBD1 or TRBD2 (5 bases each). This CDR3 is 14 amino acids long. Germline V gene sequence: CDR1 SGHTA, CDR2 FQGTGA. V lost 8 bases, J lost 3 bases, and 15 bases lay in between. The CDR3 is CASGLQAGTDTQYF. DNA of the CDR3: TGTGCCAGCGGATTACAGGCGGGTACAGATACGCAGTATTTT.

The CDR3 DNA reads as TGCAGCGTTGTGAGCGGTAGGGGTGGCATTCAGTACTTC. Translating gives CSVVSGRGGIQYF. This chain connects TRBV29-1 to TRBJ2-4, with D tentatively TRBD1 or TRBD2 (5 bases each). Germline CDR1 and CDR2: SQVTM and ANQGSEA. The CDR3 consists of 13 residues. Trimming left V 4 bases short and J 9 bases short, with 16 bases between.

The chain employs TRBV6-1 and TRBJ1-3, with D possibly matching TRBD1 (6 bases). V shed 6 bases and J shed 0 bases, with 9 bases lying between them. The CDR3 is 14 residues long. Germline V gene sequence: CDR1 MNHNS, CDR2 SASEGT. The chain's CDR3 is CASRQGNSGNTIYF. CDR3 nucleotides: TGTGCCAGCAGACAGGGAAACTCTGGAAACACCATATATTTT.

V usage is TRBV28 and J usage is TRBJ2-7, with 8 bases identical to TRBD1. Looked up from germline, CDR1 is MDHEN and CDR2 is SYDVKM. After removal of 5 bases from V and 5 bases from J, the junction contained 14 bases not matched to a gene. The CDR3 spans 16 residues. The CDR3 DNA reads TGTGCCAGCAGTACCCTCACCGGGACAGGTCTTAACGAGCAGTACTTC. Translated: CASSTLTGTGLNEQYF. Full variable domain (missing parts from reference TRBV28 and TRBJ2-7): DVKVTQSSRYLVKRTGEKVFLECVQDMDHENMFWYRQDPGLGLRLIYFSYDVKMKEKGDIPEGYSVSREKKERFSLILESASTNQTSMYLCASSTLTGTGLNEQYFGPGTRLTVT.

This clone was seen once. The V gene is TRBV6-1, the J gene TRBJ2-1, with 9 bases matching TRBD1. Germline-derived CDR1 and CDR2 are MNHNS and SASEGT. Unmatched junction bases numbered 15, after V lost 3 bases and J lost 6 bases. The CDR3 spans 18 residues. CDR3 in amino acids: CASSERKTGTGWTNEQFF. CDR3 in DNA: TGTGCCAGCAGTGAGAGGAAAACCGGGACAGGGTGGACCAATGAGCAGTTCTTC.

The chain is built from TRBV2 and TRBJ2-7, with TRBD1 identical over 8 bases. CDR1 is SNHLY and CDR2 is FYNNEI in the germline V gene. The CDR3 is made up of 13 amino acids. The trim removed 8 bases at V and 9 bases at J, leaving 12 bases unmatched. The CDR3 region is CASDAGQGNLQYF. The CDR3 DNA reads TGTGCCAGCGACGCCGGACAGGGTAATTTGCAGTACTTC.

The chain uses TRBV27 and TRBJ2-1; 10 nucleotides align to TRBD1. After removal of 4 bases from V and 9 bases from J, the junction contained 9 bases not matched to a gene. The germline CDR1 and CDR2 sequences are MNHEY and SMNVEV (reference sequence). The CDR3 contains 15 residues. Here the CDR3 DNA reads TGTGCCAGCAGTTCCCGGGACAGGGGCCCCAGTGAGCAGTTCTTC. Translating gives CASSSRDRGPSEQFF.

The rearrangement links TRBV6-1 to TRBJ1-2; D not certain. Trimming took off 5 bases at V and 0 bases at J, with 7 bases between the two ends. Germline V gives CDR1 MNHNS, CDR2 SASEGT. The CDR3 spans 13 residues. CDR3 DNA sequence: TGTGCCAGCAGTAAGGGTGCTAACTATGGCTACACCTTC. It codes for CASSKGANYGYTF.

CDR3 region: CASSLSAGFGANVLTF. The CDR3 nucleotides are TGTGCCAGCAGTTTATCGGCCGGGTTTGGGGCCAACGTCCTGACTTTC. The chain joins TRBV28 to TRBJ2-6, with D hard to call. Trimming pared 1 base from V and 3 bases from J, leaving 10 bases between. The CDR3 has 16 amino acids. Germline values: CDR1 MDHEN, CDR2 SYDVKM.

CDR3 protein: CASSSSSGRNYEQYF. CDR3 nucleotides: TGTGCCAGCAGCTCCTCTAGCGGGAGGAACTACGAGCAGTACTTC. The gene calls are TRBV7-2 and TRBJ2-7; 11 bases are shared with TRBD2. The J segment lost 3 bases and the V segment lost 4 bases, leaving 5 bases of the junction unmatched. Germline V CDR1 and CDR2: SGHTA, FQGNSA. There are 15 residues in the CDR3.